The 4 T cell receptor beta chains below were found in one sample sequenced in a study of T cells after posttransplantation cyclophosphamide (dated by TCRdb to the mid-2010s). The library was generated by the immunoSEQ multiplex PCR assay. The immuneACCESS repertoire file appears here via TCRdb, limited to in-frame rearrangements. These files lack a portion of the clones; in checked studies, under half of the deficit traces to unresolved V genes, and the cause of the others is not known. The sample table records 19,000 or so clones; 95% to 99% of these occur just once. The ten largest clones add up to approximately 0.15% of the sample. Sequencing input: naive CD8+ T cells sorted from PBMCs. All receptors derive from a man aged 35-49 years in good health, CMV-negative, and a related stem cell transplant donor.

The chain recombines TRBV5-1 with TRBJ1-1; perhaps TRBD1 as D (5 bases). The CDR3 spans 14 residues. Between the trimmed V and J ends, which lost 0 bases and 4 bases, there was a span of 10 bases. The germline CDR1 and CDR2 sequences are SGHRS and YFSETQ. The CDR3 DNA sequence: TGCGCCAGCAGCTTGGGTCAGGGCCCCACTGAAGCTTTCTTT. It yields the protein CASSLGQGPTEAFF.

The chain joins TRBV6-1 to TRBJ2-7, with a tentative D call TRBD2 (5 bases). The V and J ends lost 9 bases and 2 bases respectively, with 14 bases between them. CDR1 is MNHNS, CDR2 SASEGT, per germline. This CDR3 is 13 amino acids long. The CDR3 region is CASARGLPYEQYF. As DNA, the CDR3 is TGTGCCAGTGCACGGGGATTGCCCTACGAGCAGTACTTC.

CDR3 nucleotides: TGTGCCACCAGCAGATCACGACTGTCTGGCACAGATACGCAGTATTTT. It codes for CATSRSRLSGTDTQYF. The chain combines TRBV15 with TRBJ2-3; D ambiguous. In germline, CDR1 is LNHNV, CDR2 YYDKDF (reference sequence). Trimming removed 2 bases from V and 1 base from J, with 13 bases in between. CDR3 length: 16 amino acids.

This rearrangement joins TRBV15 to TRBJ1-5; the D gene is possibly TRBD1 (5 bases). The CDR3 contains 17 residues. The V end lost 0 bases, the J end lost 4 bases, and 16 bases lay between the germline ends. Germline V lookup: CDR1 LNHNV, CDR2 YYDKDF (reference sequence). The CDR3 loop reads CATSRDVGREVNQPQHF. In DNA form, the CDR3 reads TGTGCCACCAGCAGAGATGTGGGCAGGGAGGTTAATCAGCCCCAGCATTTT.